A selection of T cell receptor beta chains follows, all from one sample in a study of blood T cell repertoires in COVID-19. This table comes from immunoSEQ multiplex PCR, and its TCRdb copy is limited to in-frame clones, with some not included. The table includes 280,000 or so clones, about 87% detected once. Sequenced input: peripheral blood. These receptors were obtained from a woman in her 30s who had recovered from COVID-19. CDR3s include the opening cysteine and the closing phenylalanine or tryptophan. D genes are given only for firm matches. Part of the rows lack a size; the others show once, few, many or a class for expanded clones.

TRBV4-2	TRBJ2-1	-	-	TGTGCCAGCAGCCTAAACAATGAGCAGTTCTTC	CASSLNNEQFF
TRBV6-6	TRBJ2-7	TRBD1	-	TGTGCCAGCATTAGGGACAGTTCATACGAGCAGTACTTC	CASIRDSSYEQYF
TRBV5-1	TRBJ1-6	TRBD1	-	TGCGCCAGCAGCTTGGGACCGGGGACAGGTCAAAATTCACCCCTCCACTTT	CASSLGPGTGQNSPLHF
TRBV19	TRBJ2-3	TRBD2	-	TGTGCCAGTAGCCCCCAGGGCGGGGGGGCAACAGATACGCAGTATTTT	CASSPQGGGATDTQYF
TRBV6-6	TRBJ1-2	-	few	TGTGCCAGCAGTCAGGTTCAGGGGCGCCTCTCCTATGGCTACACCTTC	CASSQVQGRLSYGYTF
TRBV10-3	TRBJ2-3	-	-	TGTGCCATCACCAGGGGGGCGGAAGATACGCAGTATTTT	CAITRGAEDTQYF
TRBV6-5	TRBJ1-4	-	-	TGTGCCAGCGGGCATCGGCGCACTAATGAAAAACTGTTTTTT	CASGHRRTNEKLFF
TRBV19	TRBJ1-1	-	-	TGTGCCAGTAGTACAGGACAAAGCCCTATATTTGGCACTGAAGCTTTCTTT	CASSTGQSPIFGTEAFF
TRBV7-8	TRBJ1-6	TRBD1	-	TGTGCCAGCAGCGACACAGGGGGTAATTCACCCCTCCACTTT	CASSDTGGNSPLHF
TRBV28	TRBJ2-5	-	-	TGTGCCAGCAGTTTTTTGGCCCTCGGGAACGGGCGGGAGACCCAGTACTTC	CASSFLALGNGRETQYF
TRBV12-3/TRBV12-4	TRBJ2-5	-	-	TGTGCCAGCTGCAGGGGCCGCTCGGAGACCCAGTACTTC	CASCRGRSETQYF
TRBV6-1	TRBJ2-5	-	few	TGTGCCAGCAGTGAAGCGGCGGGGGCAGTGGAGACCCAGTACTTC	CASSEAAGAVETQYF
TRBV6-6	TRBJ1-4	-	-	TGTGCCAGCGGGAGGGATGAAAAACTGTTTTTT	CASGRDEKLFF
TRBV29-1	TRBJ2-2	TRBD1	-	TGCAGCGCCACCGACAGGGGGCTTACCGGGGAGCTGTTTTTT	CSATDRGLTGELFF
TRBV27	TRBJ1-2	-	-	TGTGCCAGCAGTATCTCGGAGGTAGCTAACTATGGCTACACCTTC	CASSISEVANYGYTF
TRBV7-9	TRBJ1-1	TRBD1	-	TGTGCCAGCAGCTTAGCGAAAGGGACAGGGGAAGCTTTCTTT	CASSLAKGTGEAFF
TRBV2	TRBJ2-2	TRBD2	-	TGTGCCAGCAGGCCGCGGGGGTCGGGCACCGGGGAGCTGTTTTTT	CASRPRGSGTGELFF
TRBV6-5	TRBJ1-5	-	-	TGTGCCAGCAGTTACTCCAGGGGCAATCAGCCCCAGCATTTT	CASSYSRGNQPQHF
TRBV4-3	TRBJ2-2	-	-	TGCGCCAGCAGCCAAGATAGGGGACTCTTCACCGGGGAGCTGTTTTTT	CASSQDRGLFTGELFF
TRBV27	TRBJ2-3	-	-	TGTGCCAGCAGAGGAGAAGCGGATACGCAGTATTTT	CASRGEADTQYF
TRBV5-4	TRBJ2-5	-	-	TGTGCCAGCAGCTTTGGCGTCGGGCAGGGGATGACAGAGACCCAGTACTTC	CASSFGVGQGMTETQYF
TRBV7-9	TRBJ2-7	TRBD1	-	TGTGCCAGCAGCGCCAGGACAGGGGGCCCCTACGAGCAGTACTTC	CASSARTGGPYEQYF
TRBV6-4	TRBJ2-2	TRBD2	-	TGTGCCAGCAGCTGGATCACTAGCGGGCCCACCGGGGAGCTGTTTTTT	CASSWITSGPTGELFF
TRBV18	TRBJ2-1	TRBD2	-	TGTGCCAGCTCGTCCCAAGCGGGGGTGTACAATGAGCAGTTCTTC	CASSSQAGVYNEQFF
TRBV5-1	TRBJ2-5	-	-	TGCGCCAGCAGCCGTGGACAGCACGAAGAGACCCAGTACTTC	CASSRGQHEETQYF
TRBV6-5	TRBJ2-3	-	-	TGTGCCAGCAGTTACGGGGGGGGGCGGACAGATACGCAGTATTTT	CASSYGGGRTDTQYF
TRBV7-6	TRBJ2-2	-	-	TGTGCCAGCAGCTTAGAGGGGGCGAACACCGGGGAGCTGTTTTTT	CASSLEGANTGELFF
TRBV30	TRBJ1-2	-	-	TGTGCCTGGAATCTCCCCGGCGGACTTAACTATGGCTACACCTTC	CAWNLPGGLNYGYTF
TRBV6-2/TRBV6-3	TRBJ1-2	TRBD1	-	TGTGCCAGCAGTAATTCCGGGACAGAAAATGGCTACACCTTC	CASSNSGTENGYTF
TRBV29-1	TRBJ1-1	-	-	TGCAGCGCCAGGGTGGACACTGAAGCTTTCTTT	CSARVDTEAFF
TRBV6-5	TRBJ2-1	TRBD2	-	TGTGCCAGCAGTTCCCCCGGGACTAGGGGGAATGAGCAGTTCTTC	CASSSPGTRGNEQFF
TRBV7-9	TRBJ1-5	TRBD1	-	TGTGCCAGCAGCGGCGCGGACAGGGGCCTTAATCAGCCCCAGCATTTT	CASSGADRGLNQPQHF
TRBV9	TRBJ2-3	TRBD2	-	TGTGCCAGCAGCGTAGGCGGGGGGCGCACAGATACGCAGTATTTT	CASSVGGGRTDTQYF
TRBV2	TRBJ2-2	TRBD2	few	TGTGCCAGCAGTGGACTAGCTCCGAACACCGGGGAGCTGTTTTTT	CASSGLAPNTGELFF
TRBV9	TRBJ1-1	-	-	TGTGCCAGCAGCGTAGGTGGCAGTCTGAACACTGAAGCTTTCTTT	CASSVGGSLNTEAFF
TRBV12-3/TRBV12-4	TRBJ1-2	-	-	TGTGCCAGCAGTTTGAGGAGCTATGGCTACACCTTC	CASSLRSYGYTF
TRBV3-1/TRBV3-2	TRBJ1-5	-	-	TGTGCCAGCAGCCAAGATAGGGGGTCTCAGCCCCAGCATTTT	CASSQDRGSQPQHF